A selection of T cell receptor beta chains follows, all from one sample in a study of STAT5B mutations in CD4+ large granular lymphocyte leukemia. The assay was immunoSEQ multiplex PCR, and TCRdb's table has in-frame clones only and misses some. The data contain about 20,000 clones, 78% of them singletons. Sequencing was carried out using CD4+ T cells from blood buffy coats. The receptors were sampled from a human donor in good health. Each CDR3 is given with its conserved first and last residue. A D gene is named only where the DNA matches it firmly. The listing skips clone size in some rows; elsewhere it reads once, few, many or a size class.

clone_size,j_call,d_call,v_call,cdr3_nt,cdr3_aa
NA,TRBJ1-1,NA,TRBV11-2,TGTGCCAGCAGCTTAGGGGCCAGGGATGCGGCTTTCTTT,CASSLGARDAAFF
NA,TRBJ1-1,NA,TRBV6-5,TGTGCCAGCAGTGAAAACAGGGCCCCCACTGAAGCTTTCTTT,CASSENRAPTEAFF
NA,TRBJ1-1,TRBD1,TRBV7-9,TGTGCCAGCAGCTTAGCCGGGACAGGGGACACTGAAGCTTTCTTT,CASSLAGTGDTEAFF
few,TRBJ2-6,NA,TRBV7-9,TGTGCCAGCAGCGCCTCTGGGGCCAACGTCCTGACTTTC,CASSASGANVLTF
NA,TRBJ1-1,NA,TRBV11-2,TGTGCCAGCAGTCAGACACGGGGCACTGAAGCTTTCTTT,CASSQTRGTEAFF
NA,TRBJ1-6,NA,TRBV28,TGCGCGGGGGGGGCGGGAAATTCACCCCTCCACTTT,CAGGAGNSPLHF
few,TRBJ1-1,NA,TRBV5-6,TGTGCCAGCAGCTTAGGGGTAAGGGTCACTGAAGCTTTCTTT,CASSLGVRVTEAFF
few,TRBJ2-5,TRBD1,TRBV18,TGTGCCAGCTCACCACAGGACAGGGGTGTAGAGACCCAGTACTTC,CASSPQDRGVETQYF
NA,TRBJ1-4,NA,TRBV10-3,TGTGCCATCAGTGCTTTTGGGAGGGGGAAGGAGGATGAAAAACTGTTTTTT,CAISAFGRGKEDEKLFF
NA,TRBJ2-2,NA,TRBV19,TGTGCCAGTAGTACAGCGCCGAACACCGGGGAGCTGTTTTTT,CASSTAPNTGELFF
NA,TRBJ1-4,NA,TRBV27,TGTGCCAGCAGCCGAACTCGCGGGCGTATGAGTGAAAAACTGTTTTTT,CASSRTRGRMSEKLFF
NA,TRBJ2-2,TRBD2,TRBV5-1,TGCGCCAGCAGCCATGGACTAGCGGGGCCTCAGCGGGAGCTGTTTTTT,CASSHGLAGPQRELFF
NA,TRBJ1-2,NA,TRBV6-5,TGTGCCAGCACCAGGAGGGACTCCGGCTACACCTTC,CASTRRDSGYTF
once,TRBJ2-6,NA,TRBV21-1,TGTGCCAGCGGTAGACTAGCCGCAAGCTCTGGGGCCAACGTCCTGACTTTC,CASGRLAASSGANVLTF
NA,TRBJ1-5,NA,TRBV7-8,TGTGCCAGCAGCCCGACGGCGGTACTGATTAGCAATCAGCCCCAGCATTTT,CASSPTAVLISNQPQHF
few,TRBJ1-1,NA,TRBV28,TGTGCCAGCAGTTTATACAGCTTGAACACTGAAGCTTTCTTT,CASSLYSLNTEAFF
once,TRBJ2-5,NA,TRBV5-4,TGTGCCAGCAGCTTGGGACAGAGAACCGGCCAAGAGACCCAGTACTTC,CASSLGQRTGQETQYF
once,TRBJ2-3,NA,TRBV2,TGTGCCAGCGCTAGCACAGATACGCAGTATTTT,CASASTDTQYF
NA,TRBJ2-2,NA,TRBV6-5,TGTGCCAGCAGCCCCGGGGTGGCCGGGGAGCTGTTTTTT,CASSPGVAGELFF
NA,TRBJ2-7,TRBD1,TRBV2,TGCGCCGAGAAAAGCTGGGGGACAGGGACCTACGAGCAGTACTTC,CAEKSWGTGTYEQYF
NA,TRBJ2-2,TRBD2,TRBV6-6,TGTGCCAGCAGTTACGGGAGGGCGGGGGGGGAGCTGTTTTTT,CASSYGRAGGELFF
NA,TRBJ2-1,TRBD2,TRBV30,TGTGCCTGGAGTGGGCTAGCGGGAGTCTCCTACAATGAGCAGTTCTTC,CAWSGLAGVSYNEQFF
NA,TRBJ1-4,NA,TRBV29-1,TGCAGCGTTGAAGATTTGGGGAGTGAAAAACTGTTTTTT,CSVEDLGSEKLFF
NA,TRBJ2-1,TRBD2,TRBV29-1,TGCAGCGTTGTGGGTGCGGGAGGTATAGATGAGCAGTTCTTC,CSVVGAGGIDEQFF
NA,TRBJ2-7,NA,TRBV6-5,TGTGCCAGCAGTAAGGGGGGACTACCTCCCGTCGAGCAGTACTTC,CASSKGGLPPVEQYF
NA,TRBJ2-1,NA,TRBV7-2,TGTGCCAGCAGCCCGGGAGTCCCCGGCCACAATGAGCAGTTCTTC,CASSPGVPGHNEQFF
NA,TRBJ2-3,NA,TRBV7-3,TGTGCCAGCAGCTTAACCCCCAGAAGCACAGATACGCAGTATTTT,CASSLTPRSTDTQYF
NA,TRBJ2-2,TRBD2,TRBV4-3,TGCGCCAGCAGCCAAGCTCCTAGCGGGGGGGCGACCGGGGAGCTGTTTTTT,CASSQAPSGGATGELFF
NA,TRBJ2-7,NA,TRBV2,TGTGCCAGCAGTGAAGGGGGTACGCGGAAGTACTTC,CASSEGGTRKYF
NA,TRBJ1-5,NA,TRBV18,TGTGCCAGCTCACGTTCGGAAAATCAGCCCCAGCATTTT,CASSRSENQPQHF
NA,TRBJ2-7,NA,TRBV18,TGTGCCAGCTCACCTTCGGGTGGGAGCTACGAGCAGTACTTC,CASSPSGGSYEQYF